The clone carrying this T cell receptor (beta chain) was counted a single time. The antigen remains undetermined. With 60 Vbeta and 13 Jbeta primers, the PCR was carried out. Clones were read by immunoSEQ multiplex PCR, and TCRdb kept only the in-frame ones, dropping some. Altogether some 95,000 clones are present, less than 75% being singletons, with the ten largest covering about 2.1%. These data belong to a study of cytomegalovirus exposure and HLA in healthy donors. Study conclusions and caveats: CMV antigen specificity of a few CMV-associated chains was confirmed in vitro. Analyzed later, most CMV-associated TCR beta chains appeared HLA-restricted.

Sequenced material: PBMCs. The receptor comes from a man aged 30-40 years in good health and CMV-seronegative.

DNA of the CDR3: TGTGCCAGCTTGGGCACCGCCCCCCAAGAGACCCAGTACTTC. Amino acids: CASLGTAPQETQYF. The chain combines TRBV7-9 with TRBJ2-5; D is unclear. The CDR3 contains 14 residues. Per germline, CDR1 SEHNR and CDR2 FQNEAQ (reference sequence). Deletions cut 8 bases from V and 1 base from J, with 14 bases between.